Listed here are 25 T cell receptor beta chains from one sample, sequenced in a study of cytomegalovirus exposure and HLA in healthy donors. PCR used 60 Vbeta primers and 13 Jbeta primers. The method was immunoSEQ multiplex PCR; TCRdb's version includes in-frame clones alone and lacks a portion of them. Found here are roughly 99,000 clones, around 80% of them singletons; the top ten hold roughly 17%. Sequenced material: PBMCs. Source of these receptors: a man aged 55 to 69 in good health and CMV-seropositive.

This chain links TRBV5-1 with TRBJ1-3; 7 bases are shared with TRBD1. After removal of 4 bases from V and 0 bases from J, the junction contained 10 bases not matched to a gene. CDR3 length equals 17 residues. The V gene's germline CDR1 is SGHRS and CDR2 YFSETQ. CDR3 loop: CASSKQGSPSSGNTIYF. The CDR3 nucleotides are TGCGCCAGCAGCAAACAGGGGTCCCCGAGCTCTGGAAACACCATATATTTT.

The genes are TRBV7-2 and TRBJ2-3, with 10 positions matching TRBD2. This CDR3 region has 15 residues. J lost 5 bases, V lost 1 base, and 3 bases had no gene match. CDR1 is SGHTA, CDR2 FQGNSA, per germline. The DNA for the CDR3 is TGTGCCAGCAGCTTAGGAAGCGGGGGGGGAGATACGCAGTATTTT. As protein: CASSLGSGGGDTQYF.

This clone is categorized as medium-sized. This chain uses TRBV4-3 with TRBJ1-6; 8 bases are shared with TRBD1. CDR1 is LGHNA and CDR2 is YSLEER in the germline V gene. With 0 bases clipped from V and 8 bases from J, the junction kept 18 bases outside the gene matches. CDR3 size: 20 residues. The CDR3 is CASSQDLQGAYSLFDSPLHF. The CDR3 DNA is TGCGCCAGCAGCCAAGATTTGCAGGGGGCTTACTCCCTCTTCGATTCACCCCTCCACTTT.

This chain links TRBV19 with TRBJ1-1; D unresolved. V lost 3 bases and J 3 bases, leaving 8 bases between the germline ends. The CDR3 sequence is 13 residues long. From germline, CDR1 is LNHDA and CDR2 SQIVND (reference sequence). CDR3 sequence: CASSMSRDTEAFF. CDR3 sequence (DNA): TGTGCCAGTAGTATGAGTCGGGACACTGAAGCTTTCTTT.

This chain connects TRBV5-1 to TRBJ1-1; maybe TRBD1 (6 bases). Germline CDR1 is SGHRS and CDR2 is YFSETQ. Trimming took off 4 bases at V and 5 bases at J, with 15 bases between the two ends. This CDR3 spans 14 amino acids. The CDR3 is CASSPDRARTEAFF. CDR3 nucleotides: TGCGCCAGCAGCCCGGACAGAGCGCGGACTGAAGCTTTCTTT.

The chain combines TRBV25-1 with TRBJ2-2; possible D gene TRBD1, 6 bases. CDR1 is MGHDK and CDR2 is SYGVNS in the germline V gene. The length of the CDR3 is 15 residues. V lost 4 bases, J lost 7 bases, and 16 bases lay in between. This CDR3 is CASSARGHMRGELFF. The CDR3 DNA is TGTGCCAGCAGTGCCAGGGGACATATGCGCGGGGAGCTGTTTTTT.

This rearrangement joins TRBV25-1 to TRBJ2-7; D unclear. Germline CDR1 MGHDK, CDR2 SYGVNS. The CDR3 sequence is 13 residues long. The V and J ends lost 0 bases and 3 bases respectively, with 6 bases between them. The CDR3 loop is CASSEYGSYEQYF. CDR3 DNA: TGTGCCAGCAGTGAATATGGCAGCTACGAGCAGTACTTC.

The CDR3 spells CASSPVGVPGPNEQFF. The CDR3 nucleotides read TGTGCCAGCAGCCCCGTCGGTGTCCCCGGTCCCAATGAGCAGTTCTTC. The chain recombines TRBV14 with TRBJ2-1; D gene ambiguous. The germline CDR1 and CDR2 sequences are SGHDN and FVKESK. This CDR3 region has 16 residues. V was trimmed by 4 bases and J by 6 bases, leaving 19 bases between them. The full variable domain, rest sourced from reference TRBV14 and TRBJ2-1, is EAGVTQFPSHSVIEKGQTVTLRCDPISGHDNLYWYRRVMGKEIKFLLHFVKESKQDESGMPNNRFLAERTGGTYSTLKVQPAELEDSGVYFCASSPVGVPGPNEQFFGPGTRLTVL.

A few counts support this clone. J is TRBJ1-1 and V is TRBV6-1, with a weak D call TRBD1 (6 bases). V lost 4 bases and J 4 bases, leaving 13 bases between the germline ends. This CDR3 has 14 residues. Germline V lookup: CDR1 MNHNS, CDR2 SASEGT. CDR3 bases: TGTGCCAGCAGTGCATCGACAGGAACCACTGAAGCTTTCTTT. Protein: CASSASTGTTEAFF.

The chain uses TRBV25-1 and TRBJ2-3; D is possibly TRBD2 (6 bases). Per the germline V gene, CDR1 is MGHDK and CDR2 is SYGVNS. V was pared by 6 bases and J by 4 bases, with 17 bases between. The CDR3 extends over 15 amino acids. CDR3 sequence reads: CASSRLGGDPDTQYF. CDR3 coding DNA: TGTGCCAGCAGCCGATTGGGCGGGGACCCAGATACGCAGTATTTT. Full variable domain (missing parts from reference TRBV25-1 and TRBJ2-3): EADIYQTPRYLVIGTGKKITLECSQTMGHDKMYWYQQDPGMELHLIHYSYGVNSTEKGDLSSESTVSRIRTEHFPLTLESARPSHTSQYLCASSRLGGDPDTQYFGPGTRLTVL.

The chain employs TRBV29-1 and TRBJ2-1; D is unclear. CDR3 length: 14 amino acids. Germline assignment: CDR1 SQVTM and CDR2 ANQGSEA. V lost 5 bases and J 2 bases, leaving 13 bases between the germline ends. CDR3 DNA sequence: TGCAGCGTTCTTTTGGTCCTAGCCTACAATGAGCAGTTCTTC. This encodes CSVLLVLAYNEQFF.

This chain uses TRBV7-2 with TRBJ2-3; no clear D gene. V dropped 5 bases and J dropped 1 base, with 10 bases sitting between them. Germline lookup yields CDR1 SGHTA and CDR2 FQGNSA. This CDR3 is 14 amino acids long. Here the CDR3 reads CASSHTRGTDTQYF. In DNA, the CDR3 is TGTGCCAGCAGCCATACCCGCGGCACAGATACGCAGTATTTT.

For the CDR3, the DNA is TGTGCCAGCAGCGTAGAGAATAGCGGGGCGATCCTCAATGAGCAGTTCTTC. The encoded protein is CASSVENSGAILNEQFF. V gene TRBV9 combines with J gene TRBJ2-1; 8 bases are shared with TRBD2. In germline, CDR1 is SGDLS, CDR2 YYNGEE. The CDR3 is made up of 17 amino acids. The V and J ends lost 0 bases and 6 bases, in that order; junction bases with no gene match: 11.

The CDR3, as DNA: TGTGCCAGCAGATCGAACGGACAGGGCACAGATACGCAGTATTTT. Amino acids: CASRSNGQGTDTQYF. V gene TRBV7-2 combines with J gene TRBJ2-3, with 7 bases lining up with TRBD1. Trimming removed 6 bases from V and 1 base from J; junction bases left unmatched: 7. Germline V gives CDR1 SGHTA, CDR2 FQGNSA. The CDR3 has 15 amino acids.

Only a few counts were recorded for this clone. The V call is TRBV6-6, the J call TRBJ1-5; D ambiguous. The length of the CDR3 is 14 residues. V was pared by 4 bases and J by 0 bases, with 7 bases between. Germline V gene sequence: CDR1 MNHNY, CDR2 SVGAGI (reference sequence). In DNA form, the CDR3 reads TGTGCCAGCAGTTCCTTTTATAGCAATCAGCCCCAGCATTTT. It is translated as CASSSFYSNQPQHF.

The V and J genes are TRBV4-2 and TRBJ2-2, with D tentatively TRBD1 (6 bases). Trimming stripped 1 base from V and 3 bases from J, with 12 bases between. This CDR3 contains 16 residues. Germline V gene sequence: CDR1 LGHNA, CDR2 YNFKEQ. CDR3 coding DNA: TGTGCCAGCAGCCAAGGAACAGGGATTGACACCGGGGAGCTGTTTTTT. Its translation: CASSQGTGIDTGELFF.

The chain employs TRBV27 and TRBJ1-5, with D possibly TRBD1 on 5 matching bases. The CDR3 runs 13 residues. V lost 2 bases to trimming and J lost 9 bases, with 11 bases between them. Germline CDR1 and CDR2: MNHEY and SMNVEV (reference sequence). The CDR3 region is CASSLGADVPQHF. CDR3 in DNA: TGTGCCAGCAGTTTAGGGGCAGACGTGCCCCAGCATTTT.

Only one count was recorded for this clone. The V gene is TRBV6-9, the J gene TRBJ1-2, with D perhaps TRBD1 (6 bases). The CDR3 length is 15 residues. Germline V gives CDR1 MNHGY, CDR2 SVAAGI. Trimming took 8 bases from V and 3 from J, leaving 19 bases between them. The CDR3 sequence: CASSGAAALDYGYTF. The CDR3 DNA reads as TGTGCCAGCTCAGGGGCCGCTGCTTTGGACTATGGCTACACCTTC.

A remark on this clone: One end of the junction does not line up with germline, which may come from a read error. V and J are TRBV29-1 and TRBJ2-5, with D possibly TRBD2 on 5 matching bases. The CDR3 is 13 amino acids. Germline V gene data show CDR1 as SQVTM and CDR2 as ANQGSEA. The CDR3 bases are TGCAGCGTTGAAGCGGGGAACCAAGAGAACCAGTACTTC. Its translation is CSVEAGNQENQYF.

The CDR3 loop is CASSQDVGGSYEQYF. CDR3 coding DNA: TGCGCCAGCAGCCAAGATGTCGGAGGATCCTACGAGCAGTACTTC. The chain joins TRBV4-3 to TRBJ2-7; D is perhaps TRBD2 (5 bases). The CDR3 is 15 residues long. Trimming left V 0 bases short and J 1 base short, with 10 bases between. Germline V gene lookup returns CDR1 LGHNA and CDR2 YSLEER.

The rearrangement joins TRBV28 to TRBJ2-2; 10 bases are a match to TRBD2. Germline trimming cut 3 bases from V and 4 bases from J; bases unmatched to any gene: 8. This CDR3 is 17 amino acids long. CDR1 MDHEN and CDR2 SYDVKM come from the germline V gene. The CDR3 DNA reads TGTGCCAGCAGTTTCGAGCGGGGGGGCCTCGGCACCGGGGAGCTGTTTTTT. It specifies CASSFERGGLGTGELFF.

The chain uses TRBV2 and TRBJ1-5, with 9 bases matching TRBD1. Germline assignment: CDR1 SNHLY and CDR2 FYNNEI. The CDR3 totals 15 residues. Germline trimming cut 6 bases from V and 3 bases from J; bases unmatched to any gene: 6. CDR3 sequence reads: CASRSGTGSNQPQHF. The CDR3 nucleotides read TGTGCCAGCAGGTCCGGGACAGGGTCCAATCAGCCCCAGCATTTT. Combining the CDR3 with reference TRBV2 and TRBJ1-5 gives the whole variable domain EPEVTQTPSHQVTQMGQEVILRCVPISNHLYFYWYRQILGQKVEFLVSFYNNEISEKSEIFDDQFSVERPDGSNFTLKIRSTKLEDSAMYFCASRSGTGSNQPQHFGDGTRLSIL.

This chain joins TRBV5-6 and TRBJ2-7, with D uncertain. CDR1 and CDR2 (germline): SGHDT, YYEEEE. V was clipped by 0 bases and J by 2 bases, with 9 bases between them. The CDR3 is made up of 14 amino acids. The CDR3 loop reads CASSLGSAAYEQYF. In nucleotides, the CDR3 is TGTGCCAGCAGCTTGGGCTCGGCGGCCTACGAGCAGTACTTC.

This clone has only one observation. The rearrangement links TRBV6-5 to TRBJ2-7; 8 bases align to TRBD1. The CDR3 spans 16 residues. V lost 0 bases to trimming and J lost 0 bases; unmatched junction nucleotides: 4. Germline CDR1 MNHEY, CDR2 SVGAGI. The CDR3 sequence is CASSYSGQGFSYEQYF. The CDR3 DNA reads as TGTGCCAGCAGTTACTCCGGACAGGGATTCTCCTACGAGCAGTACTTC.

The rearrangement uses TRBV5-4 and TRBJ2-1; 8 positions match TRBD2. The CDR3 is 14 residues long. Losses at the gene ends were 4 bases for V and 6 bases for J; bases not matched to a gene: 6. Germline V CDR1 and CDR2: SGHNT, YYREEE (reference sequence). In nucleotides, the CDR3 is TGTGCCAGCAGCGGAGGACTAGCCCCCAATGAGCAGTTCTTC. Protein product: CASSGGLAPNEQFF.